A selection of T cell receptor beta chains follows, all from one sample in a study of T-cell memory formation after mild COVID-19. TCRdb redid the calling of the 5' RACE reads with MiXCR, one entry per CDR3 protein. This repertoire shows roughly 510,000 distinct CDR3 sequences, approximately 15% found once; its top ten account for 8.1%. The sequenced sample consisted of PBMCs or a T cell subset sorted from them (not recorded which). The receptor set was obtained from an adult woman who had mild COVID-19 (a few samples of this study predate the infection). Cell type and time point are not known. CDR3s include the opening cysteine and the closing phenylalanine or tryptophan. D genes are given only for firm matches. For some rows the clone size is stated as once, few or many, or as a class when expanded; others skip it.

few,TRBV29-1,-,TRBJ2-7,CSVEGTGLFGEQYF,TGCAGCGTTGAAGGAACGGGACTTTTCGGGGAGCAGTACTTC
many,TRBV5-1,-,TRBJ2-1,CASSLSYSPSYNEQFF,TGCGCCAGCAGCTTGTCGTACTCCCCCTCCTACAATGAGCAGTTCTTC
-,TRBV25-1,-,TRBJ1-2,CASSAAAYGYTF,TGTGCCAGCAGTGCGGCAGCCTATGGCTACACCTTC
-,TRBV18,TRBD1,TRBJ2-5,CASSPKNRGEETQYF,TGTGCCAGCTCACCAAAGAACAGGGGCGAAGAGACCCAGTACTTC
few,TRBV5-1,-,TRBJ2-1,CAIVVGAEQFF,TGCGCCATCGTGGTAGGTGCTGAGCAGTTCTTC
-,TRBV19,-,TRBJ2-2,CASSSGTNTGELFF,TGTGCCAGTAGTAGCGGGACGAACACCGGGGAGCTGTTTTTT
-,TRBV9,-,TRBJ2-3,CASSSTTGGQYF,TGTGCCAGCAGCTCTACGACAGGAGGGCAGTATTTT
-,TRBV7-2,TRBD2,TRBJ2-7,CASSPRLAGVGEQYF,TGTGCCAGCAGCCCTAGACTAGCGGGAGTGGGGGAGCAGTACTTC
few,TRBV19,-,TRBJ2-3,CASSMIGGRKDTQYF,TGTGCCAGTAGTATGATCGGGGGGCGCAAAGATACGCAGTATTTT
-,TRBV7-8,-,TRBJ2-3,CASSFLDGGTDTQYF,TGTGCCAGCAGCTTTTTAGACGGCGGCACAGATACGCAGTATTTT
-,TRBV7-2,-,TRBJ2-5,CASSLGGTGAGGQETQYF,TGTGCCAGCAGCTTGGGCGGTACGGGGGCAGGAGGACAAGAGACCCAGTACTTC
few,TRBV2,-,TRBJ1-1,CASNLGVYTEAFF,TGTGCCAGCAACCTCGGGGTCTACACTGAAGCTTTCTTT
few,TRBV19,TRBD1,TRBJ1-2,CATRSTGQGYGYTF,TGTGCCACCCGATCGACGGGACAGGGCTATGGCTACACCTTC
many,TRBV5-1,TRBD1,TRBJ2-2,CASSPRDSNTGELFF,TGCGCCAGCAGCCCTAGGGACAGCAACACCGGGGAGCTGTTTTTT
few,TRBV29-1,-,TRBJ1-1,CSVVYGTHQAEAFF,TGCAGCGTTGTATACGGAACCCATCAGGCTGAAGCTTTCTTT
few,TRBV18,-,TRBJ1-5,CASSPRQKTDSNQPQHF,TGTGCCAGCTCACCACGACAGAAGACAGATAGCAATCAGCCCCAGCATTTT
-,TRBV7-9,-,TRBJ2-7,CASSFGGTADEQYF,TGTGCCAGCAGCTTTGGCGGGACAGCGGACGAGCAGTACTTC
-,TRBV11-2,TRBD1,TRBJ1-3,CASSEPPATGTGGNTIYF,TGTGCCAGCAGCGAGCCCCCCGCGACAGGGACTGGTGGAAACACCATATATTTT
-,TRBV4-2,-,TRBJ1-2,CASSQDWTGDNYGYTF,TGTGCCAGCAGCCAAGATTGGACGGGAGATAACTATGGCTACACCTTC
-,TRBV20-1,-,TRBJ2-1,CSAVYNEQFF,TGCAGTGCGGTCTACAATGAGCAGTTCTTC
few,TRBV4-1,TRBD1,TRBJ1-4,CASSQDPAKGGGEKLFF,TGCGCCAGCAGCCAAGATCCCGCTAAAGGGGGCGGAGAAAAACTGTTTTTT
-,TRBV6-2/TRBV6-3,TRBD2,TRBJ2-3,CASSRWTSGSGTDTQYF,TGTGCCAGCAGTCGATGGACTAGCGGGAGCGGCACAGATACGCAGTATTTT
few,TRBV6-5,-,TRBJ2-6,CASSPFLEGSSGANVLTF,TGTGCCAGCAGCCCCTTTTTGGAAGGTAGCTCTGGGGCCAACGTCCTGACTTTC
-,TRBV5-6,TRBD1,TRBJ1-1,CASSLADRDHTEAFF,TGTGCCAGCAGCTTGGCTGACAGGGATCACACTGAAGCTTTCTTT
few,TRBV7-9,-,TRBJ1-1,CASSSRGGEMSAEAFF,TGTGCCAGCAGCTCTCGTGGGGGGGAGATGAGCGCTGAAGCTTTCTTT
-,TRBV20-1,-,TRBJ2-2,CSARGDTGELFF,TGCAGTGCTAGAGGGGACACCGGGGAGCTGTTTTTT
-,TRBV7-9,TRBD1,TRBJ1-6,CASSLAPWGRGLPYNSPLHF,TGTGCCAGCAGCTTAGCCCCGTGGGGCAGGGGGCTTCCCTATAATTCACCCCTCCACTTT
-,TRBV24-1,-,TRBJ2-3,CATSDGSGTPTDTQYF,TGTGCCACCAGTGATGGGTCCGGGACTCCCACAGATACGCAGTATTTT
few,TRBV12-5,TRBD1,TRBJ1-1,CASVRTGLTEAFF,TGTGCTAGTGTTAGGACAGGGTTGACTGAAGCTTTCTTT
-,TRBV4-1,-,TRBJ1-6,CASSQVLRGPREPLHF,TGCGCCAGCAGCCAAGTACTTCGAGGTCCCCGAGAACCCCTCCACTTT
few,TRBV20-1,-,TRBJ2-1,CSARVRGRGIYNEQFF,TGCAGTGCTAGAGTTCGGGGTCGAGGAATCTACAATGAGCAGTTCTTC
-,TRBV20-1,TRBD1,TRBJ1-2,CSASDGQGYGYTF,TGCAGTGCTAGTGACGGACAGGGGTATGGCTACACCTTC
-,TRBV6-5,-,TRBJ2-2,CASSYSNRGHGELFF,TGTGCCAGCAGTTACTCTAATCGGGGGCACGGGGAGCTGTTTTTT
few,TRBV20-1,TRBD1,TRBJ1-1,CSAGQTGGEAFF,TGCAGTGCAGGACAGACAGGGGGTGAAGCTTTCTTT
-,TRBV6-6,TRBD1,TRBJ2-7,CASSLTGSLSEQYF,TGTGCCAGCAGTTTGACAGGGTCGCTTTCCGAGCAGTACTTC
many,TRBV5-1,-,TRBJ2-5,CASSLMTGQETQYF,TGCGCCAGCAGCCTGATGACAGGACAAGAGACCCAGTACTTC
-,TRBV7-3,TRBD2,TRBJ2-7,CASSQGGLASEQYF,TGTGCCAGCAGCCAAGGGGGACTAGCAAGCGAGCAGTACTTC
few,TRBV2,-,TRBJ1-6,CASSPTSNNSPLHF,TGTGCCAGCAGCCCGACAAGTAATAATTCACCCCTCCACTTT
few,TRBV14,-,TRBJ1-4,CASGFGAREKLFF,TGTGCCAGCGGTTTTGGAGCAAGGGAAAAACTGTTTTTT
-,TRBV5-4,-,TRBJ2-7,CASSLRTPQAYEQYF,TGTGCCAGCAGCCTCAGGACCCCCCAAGCCTACGAGCAGTACTTC
few,TRBV20-1,TRBD1,TRBJ1-5,CSAGTTGAGVNQPQHF,TGCAGTGCTGGGACGACAGGGGCCGGGGTCAATCAGCCCCAGCATTTT
many,TRBV18,TRBD1,TRBJ1-1,CASSPQGALNTEAFF,TGTGCCAGCTCACCACAGGGGGCCTTGAACACTGAAGCTTTCTTT
few,TRBV18,-,TRBJ2-7,CASSRVQQGTYEQYF,TGTGCCAGCTCAAGGGTACAACAGGGTACTTACGAGCAGTACTTC
few,TRBV5-1,-,TRBJ1-6,CASSLGSDEGSPLHF,TGCGCCAGCAGCCTCGGGTCCGATGAGGGTTCACCCCTCCACTTT
few,TRBV12-3/TRBV12-4,-,TRBJ1-1,CASSLEGFRQPINTEAFF,TGTGCCAGCAGTTTAGAGGGGTTTAGGCAGCCCATCAACACTGAAGCTTTCTTT
-,TRBV5-1,-,TRBJ2-3,CASSFRGAHTDTQYF,TGCGCCAGCAGCTTCCGGGGGGCGCACACAGATACGCAGTATTTT
-,TRBV6-1,-,TRBJ1-1,CASSESTIFTEAFF,TGTGCCAGCAGTGAATCGACAATATTCACTGAAGCTTTCTTT
-,TRBV3-1,TRBD1,TRBJ1-2,CASSQHGDRGIYGYTF,TGTGCCAGCAGCCAACACGGGGACAGGGGAATCTATGGCTACACCTTC
-,TRBV27,-,TRBJ1-5,CASSQTQGVPQHF,TGTGCCAGCAGTCAAACTCAAGGGGTGCCCCAGCATTTT
once,TRBV5-1,-,TRBJ2-2,CASRQEITGELFF,TGCGCCAGCAGACAGGAGATCACCGGGGAGCTGTTTTTT
-,TRBV4-1,TRBD1,TRBJ1-5,CASSQGSGQGNQPQHF,TGCGCCAGCAGCCAGGGATCCGGACAGGGCAATCAGCCCCAGCATTTT
-,TRBV7-6,TRBD2,TRBJ2-7,CASSLARGVSYEQYF,TGTGCCAGCAGCTTAGCGCGGGGGGTATCCTACGAGCAGTACTTC
-,TRBV5-1,-,TRBJ2-2,CASSGGLTAGELFF,TGCGCCAGCAGTGGGGGCCTTACCGCCGGGGAGCTGTTTTTT
-,TRBV27,-,TRBJ2-3,CASSFGTPADTQYF,TGTGCCAGCAGTTTTGGTACCCCGGCAGATACGCAGTATTTT
-,TRBV9,-,TRBJ1-5,CASSVDGEGHQPQHF,TGTGCCAGCAGCGTAGATGGGGAGGGTCATCAGCCCCAGCATTTT
-,TRBV19,TRBD1,TRBJ1-1,CASSRLGQLNTEAFF,TGTGCCAGTAGTAGATTGGGACAGCTCAACACTGAAGCTTTCTTT
-,TRBV30,TRBD1,TRBJ2-5,CAWRTGLQETQYF,TGTGCCTGGAGGACAGGGCTCCAAGAGACCCAGTACTTC
many,TRBV7-2,-,TRBJ2-2,CASSSYTGELFF,TGTGCCAGCAGCTCCTACACCGGGGAGCTGTTTTTT
few,TRBV7-9,TRBD1,TRBJ1-4,CASSIQGGYEKLFF,TGTGCCAGCAGCATACAGGGGGGCTACGAAAAACTGTTTTTT